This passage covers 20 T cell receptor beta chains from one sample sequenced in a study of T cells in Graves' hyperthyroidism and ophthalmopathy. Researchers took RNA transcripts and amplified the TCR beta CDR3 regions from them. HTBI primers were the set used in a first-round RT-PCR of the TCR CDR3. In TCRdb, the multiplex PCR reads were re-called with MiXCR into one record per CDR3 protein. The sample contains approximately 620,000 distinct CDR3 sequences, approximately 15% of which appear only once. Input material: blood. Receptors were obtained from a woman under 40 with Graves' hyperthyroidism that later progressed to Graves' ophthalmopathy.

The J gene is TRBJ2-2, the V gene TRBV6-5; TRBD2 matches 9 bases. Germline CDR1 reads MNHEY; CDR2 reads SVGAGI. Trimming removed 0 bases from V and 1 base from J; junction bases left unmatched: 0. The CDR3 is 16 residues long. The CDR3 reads CASSYSTSGNTGELFF. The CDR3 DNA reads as TGTGCCAGCAGTTACTCGACTAGCGGGAACACCGGGGAGCTGTTTTTT.

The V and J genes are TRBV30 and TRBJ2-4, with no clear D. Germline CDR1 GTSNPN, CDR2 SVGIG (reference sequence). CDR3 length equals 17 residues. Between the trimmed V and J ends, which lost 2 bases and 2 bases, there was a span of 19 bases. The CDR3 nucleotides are TGTGCCTGGAGTCCCCGTTTTTTCTCGAGGACCAAAAACATTCAGTACTTC. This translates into CAWSPRFFSRTKNIQYF.

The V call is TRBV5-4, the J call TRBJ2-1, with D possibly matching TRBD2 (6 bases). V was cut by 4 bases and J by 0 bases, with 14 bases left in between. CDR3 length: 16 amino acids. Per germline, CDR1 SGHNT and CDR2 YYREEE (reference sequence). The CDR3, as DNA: TGTGCCAGCAGCCAAGTAGCGGTTGGCTCCTACAATGAGCAGTTCTTC. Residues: CASSQVAVGSYNEQFF.

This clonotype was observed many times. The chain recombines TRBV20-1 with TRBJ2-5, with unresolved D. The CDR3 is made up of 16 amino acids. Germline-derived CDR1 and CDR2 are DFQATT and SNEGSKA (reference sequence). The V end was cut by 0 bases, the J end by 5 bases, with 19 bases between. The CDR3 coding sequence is TGCAGTGCTAGAGATAGGTTAGGGATGGGTCAGGAGACCCAGTACTTC. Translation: CSARDRLGMGQETQYF.

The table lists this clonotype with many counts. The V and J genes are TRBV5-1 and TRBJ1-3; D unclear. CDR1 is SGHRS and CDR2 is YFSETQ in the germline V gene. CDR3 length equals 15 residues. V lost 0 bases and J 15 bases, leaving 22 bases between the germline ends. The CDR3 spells CASSLESSGRAGEYF. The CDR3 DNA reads TGCGCCAGCAGCTTGGAGTCTAGCGGGAGGGCTGGCGAATATTTT.

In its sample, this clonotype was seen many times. CDR3 in amino acids: CASSSQLDSRYNEQFF. DNA of the CDR3: TGTGCCAGCAGCTCCCAGCTGGACTCCCGGTACAATGAGCAGTTCTTC. The chain uses TRBV11-2 and TRBJ2-1; maybe TRBD2 (5 bases). Germline CDR1 reads SGHAT; CDR2 reads FQNNGV. V was trimmed by 4 bases and J by 4 bases, leaving 17 bases between them. The CDR3 length is 16 residues.

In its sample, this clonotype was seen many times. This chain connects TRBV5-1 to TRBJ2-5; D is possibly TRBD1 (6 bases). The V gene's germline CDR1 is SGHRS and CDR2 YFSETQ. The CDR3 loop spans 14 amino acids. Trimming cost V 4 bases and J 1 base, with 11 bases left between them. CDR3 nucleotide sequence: TGCGCCAGCAGCGAGACAGGACTCCAAGAGACCCAGTACTTC. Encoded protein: CASSETGLQETQYF.

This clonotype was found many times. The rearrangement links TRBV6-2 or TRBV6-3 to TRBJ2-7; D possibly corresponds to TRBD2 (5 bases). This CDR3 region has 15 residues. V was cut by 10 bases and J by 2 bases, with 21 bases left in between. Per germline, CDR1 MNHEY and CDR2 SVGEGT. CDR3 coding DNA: TGTGCCACCCAGCGGCCTCGGAAAAGCGCCTACGAGCAGTACTTC. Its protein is CATQRPRKSAYEQYF.

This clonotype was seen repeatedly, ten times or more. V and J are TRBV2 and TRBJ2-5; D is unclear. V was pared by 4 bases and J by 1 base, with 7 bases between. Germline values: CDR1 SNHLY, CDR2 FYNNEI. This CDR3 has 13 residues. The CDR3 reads CASSVESQETQYF. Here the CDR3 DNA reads TGTGCCAGCAGTGTAGAAAGCCAAGAGACCCAGTACTTC.

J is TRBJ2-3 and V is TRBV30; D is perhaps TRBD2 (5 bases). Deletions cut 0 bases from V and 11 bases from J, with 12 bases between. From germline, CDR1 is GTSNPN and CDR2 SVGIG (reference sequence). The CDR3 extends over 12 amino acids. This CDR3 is CAWSVQAVMQYF. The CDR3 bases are TGTGCCTGGAGTGTCCAAGCGGTAATGCAGTATTTT.

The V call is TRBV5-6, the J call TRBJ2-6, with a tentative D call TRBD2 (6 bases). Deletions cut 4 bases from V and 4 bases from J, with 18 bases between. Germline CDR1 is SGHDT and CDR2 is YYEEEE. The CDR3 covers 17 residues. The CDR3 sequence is CASSLPGTPSGANVLTF. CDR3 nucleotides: TGTGCCAGCAGCCTGCCCGGGACTCCCTCGGGGGCCAACGTCCTGACTTTC.

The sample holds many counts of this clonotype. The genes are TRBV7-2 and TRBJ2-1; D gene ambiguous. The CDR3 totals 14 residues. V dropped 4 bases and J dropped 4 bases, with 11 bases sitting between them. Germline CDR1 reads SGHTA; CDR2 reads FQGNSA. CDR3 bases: TGTGCCAGCAGCTACGACGGCCGGTACAATGAGCAGTTCTTC. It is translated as CASSYDGRYNEQFF.

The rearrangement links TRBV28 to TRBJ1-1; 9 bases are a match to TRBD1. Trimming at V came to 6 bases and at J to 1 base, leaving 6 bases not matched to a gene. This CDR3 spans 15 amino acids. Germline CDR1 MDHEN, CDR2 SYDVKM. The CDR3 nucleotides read TGTGCCAGCAGGGAACAGGGGGCTTCGAACACTGAAGCTTTCTTT. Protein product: CASREQGASNTEAFF.

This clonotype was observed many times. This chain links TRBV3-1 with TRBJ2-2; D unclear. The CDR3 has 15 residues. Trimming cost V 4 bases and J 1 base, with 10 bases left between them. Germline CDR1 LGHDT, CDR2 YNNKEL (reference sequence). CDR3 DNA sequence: TGTGCCAGCAGCCTGATTCTTGGGAACACCGGGGAGCTGTTTTTT. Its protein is CASSLILGNTGELFF.

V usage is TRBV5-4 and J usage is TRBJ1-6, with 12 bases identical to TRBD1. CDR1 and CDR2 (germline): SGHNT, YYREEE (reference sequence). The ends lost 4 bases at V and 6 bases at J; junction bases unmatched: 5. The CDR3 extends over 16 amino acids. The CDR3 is CASSPGQGAINSPLHF. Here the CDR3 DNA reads TGTGCCAGCAGCCCGGGACAGGGGGCCATTAATTCACCCCTCCACTTT.

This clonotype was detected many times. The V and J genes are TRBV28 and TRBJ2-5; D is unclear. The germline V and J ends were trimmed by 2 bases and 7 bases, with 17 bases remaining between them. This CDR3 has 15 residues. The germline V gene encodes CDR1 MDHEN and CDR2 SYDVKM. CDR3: CASSLLRAPTLTQYF. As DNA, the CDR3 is TGTGCCAGCAGTTTACTCCGGGCTCCGACGCTGACCCAGTACTTC.

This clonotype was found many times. Written as DNA, the CDR3 is TGCGCCAGCAGCCGCTCGGGGGATTCTCTAGGGCATCGTGGCTACACCTTC. This codes for CASSRSGDSLGHRGYTF. The chain combines TRBV5-1 with TRBJ1-2, with a tentative D call TRBD1 (5 bases). The germline CDR1 and CDR2 sequences are SGHRS and YFSETQ. The V end lost 4 bases, the J end lost 7 bases, and 26 bases lay between the germline ends. The CDR3 totals 17 residues.

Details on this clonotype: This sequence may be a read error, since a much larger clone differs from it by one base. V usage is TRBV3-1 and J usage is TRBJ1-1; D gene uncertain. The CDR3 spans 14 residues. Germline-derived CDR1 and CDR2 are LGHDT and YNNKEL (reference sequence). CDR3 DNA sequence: TGTGCCAGCAGCCCAGAGTATGTGAACACTGAAACTTTCTTT. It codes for CASSPEYVNTETFF.

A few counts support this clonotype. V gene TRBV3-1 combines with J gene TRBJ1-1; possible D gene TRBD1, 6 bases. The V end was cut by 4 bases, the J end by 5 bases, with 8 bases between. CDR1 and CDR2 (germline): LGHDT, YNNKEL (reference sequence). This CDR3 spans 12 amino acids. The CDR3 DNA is TGTGCCAGCAGCCGACAGGTTACTGAAGCTTTCTTT. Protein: CASSRQVTEAFF.

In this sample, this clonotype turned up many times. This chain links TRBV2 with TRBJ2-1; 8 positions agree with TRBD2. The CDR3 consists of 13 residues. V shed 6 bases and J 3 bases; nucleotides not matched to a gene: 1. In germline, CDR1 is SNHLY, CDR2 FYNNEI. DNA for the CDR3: TGTGCCAGCAGAGGGACTAGCTACAATGAGCAGTTCTTC. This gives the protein CASRGTSYNEQFF.